This entry concerns a single T cell receptor beta chain. What it binds is unknown. PCR employed 60 Vbeta and 13 Jbeta primers. TCRdb's copy holds only in-frame clones and misses some; the assay was immunoSEQ multiplex PCR. Among 130,000 to 150,000 clones, just under 80% were seen once, and the ten largest hold 2% to 2.5%. The CDR3 is 17 residues long. The germline gives CDR1 SGHTA, CDR2 FQGTGA. Trimming at V came to 4 bases and at J to 2 bases, leaving 7 bases not matched to a gene. The sample belongs to a study of cytomegalovirus exposure and HLA in healthy donors. About the study: An earlier analysis found 100 million or so unique TCR beta sequences from about 190 million T cells. The study, taken as a whole, reports: TCR sequences were mostly rare, though some public TCRs occurred in many donors. Presence/absence analyses took donor sequencing depth as roughly uniform.

The material sequenced was PBMCs. The sequence derives from a man aged 25-45 years in good health and CMV-seronegative. The rearrangement uses TRBV7-3 and TRBJ2-3; TRBD2 aligns across 12 bases. The CDR3 loop reads CASSSSRTSGNTDTQYF. The CDR3 DNA sequence: TGTGCCAGCAGCTCCTCACGGACTAGCGGGAACACAGATACGCAGTATTTT.